This TCR beta chain was captured by sequencing in a study of molecular identifiers for immune sequencing clone quantification. TCRdb passed the PCR reads through MiXCR, listing each CDR3 protein once. The sample shows about 300,000 distinct CDR3 sequences, roughly a fifth of them seen only once. Source material for naive CD8 libraries was about 19,000 to 1,000,000 sorted cells, with 10%, 30% or 50% RNA. Germline CDR1 is MDHEN and CDR2 is SYDVKM. V was clipped by 2 bases and J by 1 base, with 9 bases between them. The CDR3 loop spans 15 amino acids. This clonotype was picked up many times. Its antigen is not identified. General observations from the study: Single-cell amounts of spiked Jurkat TCR RNA were reportedly detectable among roughly 1 million naive cells. Over 98% of CMV-specific effector molecules, but under 1% of naive ones, were in clones above 20 copies. Identical barcode-sharing TCR molecules could lead to underestimated sizes for highly expanded clones.

The TCR originated in a human donor in good health. Some libraries in this study had Jurkat cell RNA spiked in. Source material: naive CD8+ T cells from blood, with Jurkat cell RNA spiked in. Subset indicated: FACS-sorted CD8+CD4-CCR7+CD45RA+ naive T cells. The rearrangement links TRBV28 to TRBJ1-5; the D is unclear. The CDR3 nucleotides read TGTGCCAGCAGTTTAAACAGATTCAGCAATCAGCCCCAGCATTTT. Its translation is CASSLNRFSNQPQHF.